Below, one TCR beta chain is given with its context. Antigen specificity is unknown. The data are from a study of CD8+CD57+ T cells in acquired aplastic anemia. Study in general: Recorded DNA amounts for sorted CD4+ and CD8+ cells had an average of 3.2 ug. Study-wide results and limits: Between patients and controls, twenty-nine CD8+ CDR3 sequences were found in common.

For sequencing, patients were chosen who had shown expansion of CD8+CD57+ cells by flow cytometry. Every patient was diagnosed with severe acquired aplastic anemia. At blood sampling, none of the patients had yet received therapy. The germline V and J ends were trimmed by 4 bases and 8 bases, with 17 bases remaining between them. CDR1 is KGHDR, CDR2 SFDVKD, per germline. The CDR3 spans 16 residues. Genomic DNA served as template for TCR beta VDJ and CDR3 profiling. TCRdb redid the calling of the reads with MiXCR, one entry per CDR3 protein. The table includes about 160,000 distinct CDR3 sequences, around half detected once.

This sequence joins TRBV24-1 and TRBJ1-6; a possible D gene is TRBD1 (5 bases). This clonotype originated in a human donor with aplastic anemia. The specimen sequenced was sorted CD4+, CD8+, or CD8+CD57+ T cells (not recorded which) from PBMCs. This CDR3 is CATSDGLAGRHSPLHF. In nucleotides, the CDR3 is TGTGCCACCAGTGACGGACTAGCGGGACGGCATTCACCCCTCCACTTT.